This entry lists 9 T cell receptor beta chains sequenced from one sample in a study of regulatory T cells in long-lasting Graves disease. Arm-PCR of CDR3 regions and iRepertoire HTBI primers were used to build TCR beta libraries. TCRdb reanalysed the multiplex PCR reads using MiXCR and keeps one entry per CDR3 protein. The data contain 550,000 or so distinct CDR3 sequences, 12% of them singletons. Time point reported: newly diagnosed GD, antithyroid drugs for less than 3 months. The TCR library was prepared using RNA isolated from PBMCs. The same sample was also used in a study of T cells in Graves' hyperthyroidism and ophthalmopathy.

The material was peripheral blood mononuclear cells (PBMCs), obtained at new diagnosis, from a patient treated with antithyroid drugs. These receptors originate from a woman aged 25 to 39 with Graves disease.

This clonotype was counted ten times or more. The chain combines TRBV30 with TRBJ2-1; 7 bases line up with TRBD1. With V trimmed by 3 bases and J by 2 bases, 10 bases remained unmatched. The CDR3 runs to 16 residues. Germline V gives CDR1 GTSNPN, CDR2 SVGIG (reference sequence). CDR3 DNA sequence: TGTGCCTGGAGCCCATTAGGGACAGCCACCTACAATGAGCAGTTCTTC. This sequence encodes CAWSPLGTATYNEQFF.

The chain recombines TRBV27 with TRBJ2-1, with 9 bases matching TRBD2. Germline assignment: CDR1 MNHEY and CDR2 SMNVEV (reference sequence). Unmatched junction bases numbered 5, after V lost 10 bases and J lost 7 bases. This CDR3 comprises 12 residues. CDR3 nucleotide sequence: TGTGCCATCCTGACTAGCGGAAATGAGCAGTTCTTC. Translated: CAILTSGNEQFF.

This clonotype was counted many times. The gene calls are TRBV14 and TRBJ2-7, with 8 bases aligning to TRBD2. J gave up 5 bases and V 1 base, and 7 bases lay outside the gene matches. Germline loops: CDR1 SGHDN, CDR2 FVKESK. The CDR3 runs to 15 residues. The CDR3 DNA sequence: TGTGCCAGCAGCCAAGTCGGCGGGAGGTTAGACGAGCAGTACTTC. It is translated as CASSQVGGRLDEQYF.

This chain joins TRBV30 and TRBJ1-1, with D perhaps TRBD1 (5 bases). The V end was cut by 2 bases, the J end by 6 bases, with 13 bases between. The CDR3 extends over 13 amino acids. Germline assignment: CDR1 GTSNPN and CDR2 SVGIG (reference sequence). Here the CDR3 DNA reads TGTGCCTGGAGTAATATCGGAGGGGCTGAAGCTTTCTTT. It encodes CAWSNIGGAEAFF.

The genes are TRBV6-2 or TRBV6-3 and TRBJ1-5, with D uncertain. Looked up from germline, CDR1 is MNHEY and CDR2 is SVGEGT. This CDR3 region has 12 residues. V was trimmed by 6 bases and J by 4 bases, leaving 7 bases between them. As DNA, the CDR3 is TGTGCCAGCAGGATCCCGAATCAGCCCCAGCATTTT. Its translation is CASRIPNQPQHF.

This clonotype was seen only a few times. This chain uses TRBV6-5 with TRBJ2-2; the match to TRBD1 covers 8 bases. The CDR3 covers 15 residues. From germline, CDR1 is MNHEY and CDR2 SVGAGI. V trimming: 2 bases; J trimming: 8 bases; junction bases outside the gene matches: 7. CDR3 region: CASSYRTGLGGELFF. The DNA for the CDR3 is TGTGCCAGCAGTTACCGGACAGGGTTAGGGGGGGAGCTGTTTTTT.

The chain combines TRBV6-1 with TRBJ1-5; 10 bases are shared with TRBD1. After removal of 5 bases from V and 8 bases from J, the junction contained 12 bases not matched to a gene. This CDR3 spans 16 amino acids. The germline CDR1 and CDR2 sequences are MNHNS and SASEGT. CDR3 region: CASSQGQGGPNKPQHF. In nucleotides, the CDR3 is TGTGCCAGCAGTCAAGGACAGGGGGGGCCTAATAAGCCCCAGCATTTT.

This clonotype turned up a few times. Possible read error: a much larger clone is one base away. V and J are TRBV11-1 and TRBJ2-4; D possibly corresponds to TRBD2 (6 bases). Trimming removed 3 bases at V and 3 bases at J, with 9 bases between. The CDR3 contains 14 residues. Germline V gives CDR1 SGHAT, CDR2 FQDESV (reference sequence). Here the CDR3 reads CASSLSGYKNIQYF. In DNA, the CDR3 is TGTGCCAGCAGCTTGAGCGGGTACAAAAACATTCAGTACTTC.

The chain joins TRBV6-2 or TRBV6-3 to TRBJ2-1; D perhaps matches TRBD2 (6 bases). The V gene lost 5 bases and the J gene lost 5 bases, with 19 bases spanning the gap. CDR1 MNHEY and CDR2 SVGEGT come from the germline V gene. The CDR3 has 16 amino acids. The CDR3 spells CASSPPAGRSNNEQFF. DNA of the CDR3: TGTGCCAGCAGTCCTCCGGCAGGGAGGTCCAACAATGAGCAGTTCTTC.